Listed below are T cell receptor beta chains from one sample, sequenced in a study of blood T cell repertoires in COVID-19. Using immunoSEQ multiplex PCR, the repertoire was profiled, and TCRdb retains in-frame clones only, with some absent. The table shows fewer than 350,000 clones, with 80% to 90% occurring only once. Sample: peripheral blood. All receptors come from a woman aged 50 to 65 who had recovered from COVID-19. The conserved cysteine and the conserved F or W are not part of the CDR3 here. The order of the fields is D gene, J gene, V gene, CDR3 protein. D genes are given only for firm matches.

d_gene: -; j_gene: TRBJ1-1; v_gene: TRBV18; CDR3aa: ASSPLPDKSEAF
d_gene: TRBD1; j_gene: TRBJ1-1; v_gene: TRBV4-1; CDR3aa: ASRGQGAEAF
d_gene: -; j_gene: TRBJ2-7; v_gene: TRBV28; CDR3aa: ASRQGFYEQY
d_gene: TRBD1; j_gene: TRBJ1-5; v_gene: TRBV28; CDR3aa: ASATGTAGGNQPQH
d_gene: TRBD1; j_gene: TRBJ1-1; v_gene: TRBV5-1; CDR3aa: ASSSGQGYTEAF
d_gene: TRBD2; j_gene: TRBJ2-3; v_gene: TRBV7-2; CDR3aa: ASSRVSGGAGSTDTQY
d_gene: -; j_gene: TRBJ1-3; v_gene: TRBV9; CDR3aa: ASSAHLGVSGNTIY
d_gene: TRBD1; j_gene: TRBJ1-1; v_gene: TRBV10-2; CDR3aa: ASSERLRSGRGLSAF
d_gene: TRBD1; j_gene: TRBJ1-4; v_gene: TRBV28; CDR3aa: ASSEQGFGSDEKLF
d_gene: -; j_gene: TRBJ1-3; v_gene: TRBV2; CDR3aa: ASSGGPYSGNTIY
d_gene: TRBD1; j_gene: TRBJ2-7; v_gene: TRBV6-5; CDR3aa: ASSPGQGATYEQY
d_gene: TRBD2; j_gene: TRBJ2-5; v_gene: TRBV5-6; CDR3aa: ASSQGLAGGRQTQY
d_gene: -; j_gene: TRBJ1-2; v_gene: TRBV12-3/TRBV12-4; CDR3aa: ASSSLAGNGYT
d_gene: -; j_gene: TRBJ2-5; v_gene: TRBV18; CDR3aa: ASSPPQETQY
d_gene: TRBD1; j_gene: TRBJ2-5; v_gene: TRBV6-5; CDR3aa: ASRLLTGGRETQY
d_gene: -; j_gene: TRBJ2-7; v_gene: TRBV21-1; CDR3aa: ASSNDSDSYEQY
d_gene: -; j_gene: TRBJ2-5; v_gene: TRBV19; CDR3aa: ASRPTPYGLETQY
d_gene: -; j_gene: TRBJ1-1; v_gene: TRBV12-3/TRBV12-4; CDR3aa: ASSLRTYTEAF
d_gene: TRBD1; j_gene: TRBJ1-6; v_gene: TRBV7-2; CDR3aa: ASSFAGGRNNSPLH
d_gene: TRBD2; j_gene: TRBJ2-1; v_gene: TRBV4-3; CDR3aa: ASSDFLPGLAGGVYNEQF
d_gene: -; j_gene: TRBJ1-4; v_gene: TRBV4-2; CDR3aa: ASSRQVFNEKLF
d_gene: -; j_gene: TRBJ2-5; v_gene: TRBV12-3/TRBV12-4; CDR3aa: ASSSEETQY
d_gene: TRBD2; j_gene: TRBJ2-3; v_gene: TRBV30; CDR3aa: AWRLAGATDTQY
d_gene: TRBD1; j_gene: TRBJ1-2; v_gene: TRBV28; CDR3aa: ASSLSSGGPNYGYT
d_gene: TRBD1; j_gene: TRBJ1-5; v_gene: TRBV30; CDR3aa: AWRGDSHQPQH
d_gene: -; j_gene: TRBJ2-4; v_gene: TRBV19; CDR3aa: ASARELAKNIQY
d_gene: TRBD1; j_gene: TRBJ1-2; v_gene: TRBV5-1; CDR3aa: ASSVGQVRYYGYT
d_gene: TRBD1; j_gene: TRBJ2-7; v_gene: TRBV30; CDR3aa: ALTGGDYEQY
d_gene: -; j_gene: TRBJ2-1; v_gene: TRBV4-1; CDR3aa: ASSQATGAYNEQF
d_gene: TRBD2; j_gene: TRBJ2-1; v_gene: TRBV25-1; CDR3aa: ASSDLLAGAREQF
d_gene: -; j_gene: TRBJ1-4; v_gene: TRBV5-6; CDR3aa: ASSFMGEVAEKLF
d_gene: -; j_gene: TRBJ2-7; v_gene: TRBV27; CDR3aa: ASSLAVRDEQY
d_gene: TRBD2; j_gene: TRBJ2-3; v_gene: TRBV7-2; CDR3aa: ASSLASSGTSDTQY
d_gene: -; j_gene: TRBJ1-6; v_gene: TRBV30; CDR3aa: AWSKTRRGNSPLH
d_gene: TRBD1; j_gene: TRBJ1-1; v_gene: TRBV30; CDR3aa: ACNRGGNTEAF
d_gene: -; j_gene: TRBJ2-1; v_gene: TRBV7-2; CDR3aa: ASSPGNGGGNEQF
d_gene: TRBD2; j_gene: TRBJ2-1; v_gene: TRBV7-2; CDR3aa: ASSPRFSGRPGEQF